Listed below are T cell receptor beta chains from one sample, sequenced in a study of blood T cell repertoires in COVID-19. TCRdb's table, derived via immunoSEQ multiplex PCR, lists solely in-frame clones and lacks some. Among roughly 260,000 clones, about nine tenths were seen once, and the ten largest hold 2% to 2.5%. Input material: peripheral blood. All receptors come from a woman in her fifties or sixties who had recovered from COVID-19. CDR3s include the opening cysteine and the closing phenylalanine or tryptophan. A D gene is named only where the DNA matches it firmly. The listing skips clone size in some rows; elsewhere it reads once, few, many or a size class.

size	J	D	V	DNA	CDR3
-	TRBJ2-5	TRBD1	TRBV3-1/TRBV3-2	TGTGCCAGCACTCCTTGGGGACAGGGAACTCGAGAGACCCAGTACTTC	CASTPWGQGTRETQYF
many	TRBJ1-1	-	TRBV27	TGTGCCAGCAGGACTGGAGTGAGGGTCACTGAAGCTTTCTTT	CASRTGVRVTEAFF
-	TRBJ1-2	TRBD1	TRBV2	TGTGCCAGCAGCCGGCTAGACAGGGATGATGGCTACACCTTC	CASSRLDRDDGYTF
few	TRBJ1-2	TRBD1	TRBV18	TGTGCCAGCTCACCCGCGACAGGGTTAGCAAAGGACTATGGCTACACCTTC	CASSPATGLAKDYGYTF
-	TRBJ2-7	TRBD1	TRBV25-1	TGTGCCAGCAGTGACCAAACCGGGACAGGGACTTCTATCTACGAGCAGTACTTC	CASSDQTGTGTSIYEQYF
-	TRBJ2-2	-	TRBV5-4	TGTGCCAGCAGACGGGAGACCGGGGAGCTGTTTTTT	CASRRETGELFF
-	TRBJ2-5	-	TRBV3-1/TRBV3-2	TGTGCCAGCAGCCAAGATCGGCGGCCGGGTCGGGGATCCCAAGAGACCCAGTACTTC	CASSQDRRPGRGSQETQYF
-	TRBJ2-1	-	TRBV27	TGTGCCAGCAGTTTATGGGGCGGGGCTTACTACAATGAGCAGTTCTTC	CASSLWGGAYYNEQFF
-	TRBJ1-6	TRBD1	TRBV9	TGTGCCAGCAGCCTCAGACAGGGAGTCGATTCACCCCTCCACTTT	CASSLRQGVDSPLHF
-	TRBJ2-7	-	TRBV9	TGTGCCAGCGGAGCCGGGGGGCAGAGCTCCTACGAGCAGTACTTC	CASGAGGQSSYEQYF
-	TRBJ1-1	-	TRBV5-6	TGTGCCAGAGAGAGGACAGCAGTATTTTATACTGAAGCTTTCTTT	CARERTAVFYTEAFF
-	TRBJ2-7	-	TRBV6-5	TGTGCCAGCAAAAACGCGGGTGACGAGCAGTACTTC	CASKNAGDEQYF
once	TRBJ1-1	-	TRBV28	TGTGCCAGCATCAGGTTCAACCTCATGAACACTGAAGCTTTCTTT	CASIRFNLMNTEAFF
-	TRBJ1-2	TRBD1	TRBV28	TGTGCCAGCAGACCCCATCGGGACAGCTGGTTGGGGGGCTACACCTTC	CASRPHRDSWLGGYTF
few	TRBJ1-4	-	TRBV10-3	TGTGCCACCGCGACCCTTGACAGCCAGGAGGAAAAACTGTTTTTT	CATATLDSQEEKLFF
-	TRBJ1-2	-	TRBV12-3/TRBV12-4	TGTGCCAGCAGTCAAGATACCGAGGGAGGCTACACCTTC	CASSQDTEGGYTF
-	TRBJ2-7	TRBD1	TRBV19	TGTGCCAGTAGTATAAGGGGACAGGGCCCCTACGAGCAGTACTTC	CASSIRGQGPYEQYF
-	TRBJ2-7	TRBD2	TRBV25-1	TGTGCCAGCAGTGAAGCCTATCGGACTAGCGGGACCTCCTACGAGCAGTACTTC	CASSEAYRTSGTSYEQYF
-	TRBJ1-2	-	TRBV4-1	TGCGCCAGCAGCCAAGATCCAGGAGCCTCGGGGGGGCGCGCGTCTGGCTACACCTTC	CASSQDPGASGGRASGYTF
-	TRBJ1-2	-	TRBV11-2	TGTGCCAGCAGCTCCCAGGCCTATGGCTACACCTTC	CASSSQAYGYTF
-	TRBJ1-6	-	TRBV3-1/TRBV3-2	TGTGCCAGCAGCCAAGAATGGACGGACTACGATAATTCACCCCTCCACTTT	CASSQEWTDYDNSPLHF
-	TRBJ2-1	-	TRBV5-1	TGCGCCAGCAGCTTCAGGGTGGATGAGCAGTTCTTC	CASSFRVDEQFF
-	TRBJ2-1	-	TRBV15	TGTGCCACCAGCACCATCCTCCGGTTGAACAATGAGCAGTTCTTC	CATSTILRLNNEQFF
once	TRBJ1-1	TRBD1	TRBV2	TGTGCCAGCAACACCTTGACAGGGCTGAACACTGAAGCTTTCTTT	CASNTLTGLNTEAFF
-	TRBJ2-7	-	TRBV29-1	TGCAGCGTTGAGGGTACCGGGAAAAAGTACGAGCAGTACTTC	CSVEGTGKKYEQYF
few	TRBJ1-5	-	TRBV7-3	TGTGCCAGCAGCTTGGACAGATATCAGCCCCAGCATTTT	CASSLDRYQPQHF
-	TRBJ2-2	-	TRBV29-1	TGCAGCGTTGACAGGGGGAACACCGGGGAGCTGTTTTTT	CSVDRGNTGELFF
-	TRBJ1-6	-	TRBV3-1/TRBV3-2	TGTGCCAGCAGCCAAGCAGACTCGAGCTCCTATAATTCACCCCTCCACTTT	CASSQADSSSYNSPLHF
-	TRBJ1-1	-	TRBV7-3	TGTGCCAGCAGCACCGACAGCAATATGAACACTGAAGCTTTCTTT	CASSTDSNMNTEAFF
-	TRBJ1-1	-	TRBV29-1	TGCAGCGTCGCCATACAGGTTAACACTGAAGCTTTCTTT	CSVAIQVNTEAFF
-	TRBJ2-7	TRBD1	TRBV7-3	TGTGCCAGCAGCCCAACCTCGACAGGGGGCGAGCAGTACTTC	CASSPTSTGGEQYF
-	TRBJ2-1	-	TRBV6-5	TGTGCCAGCCGGGTCGGAGGGAGCTCCTACAATGAGCAGTTCTTC	CASRVGGSSYNEQFF
-	TRBJ2-2	-	TRBV5-1	TGCGCCAGCAGCTTCTTTTCGTTCACGGGAAACGCGAACACCGGGGAGCTGTTTTTT	CASSFFSFTGNANTGELFF
-	TRBJ2-2	-	TRBV5-1	TGCGCCAGCAGCTTGATTCCGGGAGCGGGCACCGGGGAGCTGTTTTTT	CASSLIPGAGTGELFF
once	TRBJ2-2	-	TRBV4-3	TGCGCCAGCAGCCAAGGAGTGCTGGGGCAGGCCGGGGAGCTGTTTTTT	CASSQGVLGQAGELFF
few	TRBJ1-2	TRBD1	TRBV2	TGTGCCAGCAGACCACTTATCTTTGGACAGGGGCCTGGCTACACCTTC	CASRPLIFGQGPGYTF
-	TRBJ2-1	-	TRBV27	TGTGCCAGCAGGCAGGAAAGCTCCTACAATGAGCAGTTCTTC	CASRQESSYNEQFF
-	TRBJ2-4	-	TRBV6-2/TRBV6-3	TGTGCCAGCAGTTATCCCGACAACCTGAACATTCAGTACTTC	CASSYPDNLNIQYF
-	TRBJ2-5	TRBD2	TRBV5-4	TGTGCCAGCAGCTTTGTCGGGACTAGCGGAGAGACCCAGTACTTC	CASSFVGTSGETQYF
-	TRBJ1-6	TRBD1	TRBV7-2	TGTGCCAGCAGCCCCCGACCGGGACAGAATAATTCACCCCTCCACTTT	CASSPRPGQNNSPLHF
-	TRBJ1-5	-	TRBV7-2	TGTGCCAGCAGCCCCGAGGGGAAGGGGGATCAGCCCCAGCATTTT	CASSPEGKGDQPQHF
-	TRBJ2-3	TRBD2	TRBV9	TGTGCCAGCAGCGCCTCCATGGGACTAAGCACAGATACGCAGTATTTT	CASSASMGLSTDTQYF
-	TRBJ2-3	-	TRBV7-8	TGTGCCAGCAGCTTAGCGCGCGGTGGCACAGATACGCAGTATTTT	CASSLARGGTDTQYF
once	TRBJ2-1	-	TRBV20-1	TGCAGTGCTGGGACTGCCGGTGAGCAGTTCTTC	CSAGTAGEQFF
-	TRBJ2-7	TRBD2	TRBV7-6	TGTGCCAGCAGCCCGATAGCGGGGGGGCCCAACGAGCAGTACTTC	CASSPIAGGPNEQYF